The 4 T cell receptor beta chains presented below share a single source sample, sequenced in a study of pediatric ulcerative colitis. Here immunoSEQ multiplex PCR was the method, and the copy in TCRdb shows in-frame clones only, minus some. The repertoire holds 60,000 to 75,000 clones, with over 70% as singletons. Sequencing used blood. These receptors were taken from a boy between 10 and 17 years old with moderate ulcerative colitis.

The gene calls are TRBV7-3 and TRBJ2-2; TRBD1 or TRBD2 may be the D gene (5 bases each). CDR3 size: 15 residues. Germline CDR1 SGHTA, CDR2 FQGTGA. V lost 2 bases and J lost 5, with 12 bases in between. The CDR3 DNA reads TGTGCCAGCAGCTTATGGGGGAGTGGGACCGGGGAGCTGTTTTTT. Protein sequence: CASSLWGSGTGELFF.

This rearrangement joins TRBV7-3 to TRBJ1-2; D unresolved. The CDR3 extends over 12 amino acids. Germline loops: CDR1 SGHTA, CDR2 FQGTGA. V dropped 2 bases and J dropped 8 bases, with 9 bases sitting between them. CDR3 coding DNA: TGTGCCAGCAGCTTAGGAGGGATAGGCTACACCTTC. It translates to CASSLGGIGYTF.

This rearrangement joins TRBV5-1 to TRBJ2-1; D perhaps matches TRBD2 (6 bases). The V end was cut by 0 bases, the J end by 4 bases, with 11 bases between. CDR1 SGHRS and CDR2 YFSETQ come from the germline V gene. The CDR3 is made up of 15 amino acids. The CDR3 here is CASSLEGGDYNEQFF. CDR3 coding DNA: TGCGCCAGCAGCTTGGAAGGCGGGGATTACAATGAGCAGTTCTTC.

This clone occurred a few times. The chain recombines TRBV7-9 with TRBJ1-2; D gene unclear. V gave up 10 bases and J gave up 0 bases, with 9 bases separating them. Germline loops: CDR1 SEHNR, CDR2 FQNEAQ (reference sequence). This CDR3 has 12 amino acids. CDR3 sequence: CATEGSNYGYTF. CDR3 coding DNA: TGTGCCACCGAGGGTTCTAACTATGGCTACACCTTC. The entire variable domain, with the rest obtained from reference TRBV7-9 and TRBJ1-2, is as follows: DTGVSQNPRHKITKRGQNVTFRCDPISEHNRLYWYRQTLGQGPEFLTYFQNEAQLEKSRLLSDRFSAERPKGSFSTLEIQRTEQGDSAMYLCATEGSNYGYTFGSGTRLTVV.